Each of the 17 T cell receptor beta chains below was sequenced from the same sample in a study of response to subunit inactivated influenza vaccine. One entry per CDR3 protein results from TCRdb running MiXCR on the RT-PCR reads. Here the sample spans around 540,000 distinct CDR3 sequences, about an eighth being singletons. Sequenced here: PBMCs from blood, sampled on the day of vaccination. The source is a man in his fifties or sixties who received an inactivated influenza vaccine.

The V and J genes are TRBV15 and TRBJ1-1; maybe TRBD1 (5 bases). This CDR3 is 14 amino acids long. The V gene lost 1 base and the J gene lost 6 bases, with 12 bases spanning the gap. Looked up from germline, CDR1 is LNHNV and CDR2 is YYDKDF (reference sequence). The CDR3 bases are TGTGCCACCAGCAGAGCGCAGGGTATAGCTGAAGCTTTCTTT. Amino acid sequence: CATSRAQGIAEAFF. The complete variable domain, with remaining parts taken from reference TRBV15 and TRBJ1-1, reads DAMVIQNPRYQVTQFGKPVTLSCSQTLNHNVMYWYQQKSSQAPKLLFHYYDKDFNNEADTPDNFQSRRPNTSFCFLDIRSPGLGDTAMYLCATSRAQGIAEAFFGQGTRLTVV.

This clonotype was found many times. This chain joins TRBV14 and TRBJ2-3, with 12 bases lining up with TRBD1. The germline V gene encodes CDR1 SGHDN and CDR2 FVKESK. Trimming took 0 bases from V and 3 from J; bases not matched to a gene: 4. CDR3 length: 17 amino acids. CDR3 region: CASSQDWGQGATDTQYF. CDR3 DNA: TGTGCCAGCAGCCAAGATTGGGGACAGGGGGCGACAGATACGCAGTATTTT.

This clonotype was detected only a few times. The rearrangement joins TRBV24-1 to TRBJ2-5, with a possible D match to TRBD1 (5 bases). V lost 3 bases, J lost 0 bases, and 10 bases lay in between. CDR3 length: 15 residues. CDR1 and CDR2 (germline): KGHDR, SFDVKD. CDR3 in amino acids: CATSDLKDNQETQYF. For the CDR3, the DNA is TGTGCCACCAGTGATCTAAAGGACAACCAAGAGACCCAGTACTTC.

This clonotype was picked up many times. Written as DNA, the CDR3 is TGTGCCAGCAGTACCGTCGACGGGGGCGAGCAGTACTTC. This encodes CASSTVDGGEQYF. This chain links TRBV7-6 with TRBJ2-7; perhaps TRBD2 as D (6 bases). Germline loops: CDR1 SGHVS, CDR2 FNYEAQ. Trimming removed 6 bases at V and 6 bases at J, with 15 bases between. The CDR3 runs 13 residues.

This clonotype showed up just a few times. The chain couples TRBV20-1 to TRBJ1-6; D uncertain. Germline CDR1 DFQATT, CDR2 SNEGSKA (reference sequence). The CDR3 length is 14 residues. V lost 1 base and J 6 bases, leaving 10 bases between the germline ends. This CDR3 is CSARVNNRNSPLHF. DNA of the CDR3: TGCAGTGCTAGAGTTAACAACCGTAATTCACCCCTCCACTTT.

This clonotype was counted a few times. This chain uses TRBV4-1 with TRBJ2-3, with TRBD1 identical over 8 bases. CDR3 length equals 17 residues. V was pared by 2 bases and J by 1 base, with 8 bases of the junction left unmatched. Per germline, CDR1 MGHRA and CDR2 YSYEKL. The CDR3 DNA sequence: TGCGCCAGCAGCCAAACGGACAGGGTGGTAGGCACAGATACGCAGTATTTT. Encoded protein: CASSQTDRVVGTDTQYF.

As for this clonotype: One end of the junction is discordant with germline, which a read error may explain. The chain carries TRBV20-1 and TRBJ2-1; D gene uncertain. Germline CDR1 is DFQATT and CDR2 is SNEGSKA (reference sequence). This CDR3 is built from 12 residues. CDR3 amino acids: CSARAPYNEQSF. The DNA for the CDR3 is TGCAGTGCTCGCGCCCCCTACAATGAGCAGTCCTTC.

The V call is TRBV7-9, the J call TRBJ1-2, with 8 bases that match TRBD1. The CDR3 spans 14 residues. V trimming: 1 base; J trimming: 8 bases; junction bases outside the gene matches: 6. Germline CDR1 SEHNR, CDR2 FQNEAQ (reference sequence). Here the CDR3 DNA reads TGTGCCAGCAGCTTAGGACAGGGGAGGAGCGGCTACACCTTC. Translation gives CASSLGQGRSGYTF.

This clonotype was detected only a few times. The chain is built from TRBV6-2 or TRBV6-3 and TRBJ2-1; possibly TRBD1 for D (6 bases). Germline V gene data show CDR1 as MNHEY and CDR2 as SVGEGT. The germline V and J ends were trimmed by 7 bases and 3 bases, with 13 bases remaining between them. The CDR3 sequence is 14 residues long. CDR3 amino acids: CASKRGGVYNEQFF. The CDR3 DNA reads TGTGCCAGCAAAAGAGGGGGAGTCTACAATGAGCAGTTCTTC.

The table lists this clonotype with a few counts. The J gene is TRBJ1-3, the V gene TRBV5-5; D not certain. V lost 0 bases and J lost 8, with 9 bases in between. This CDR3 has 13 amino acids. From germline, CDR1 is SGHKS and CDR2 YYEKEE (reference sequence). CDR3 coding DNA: TGTGCCAGCAGCTTGGAACGAAGAGACACCATATATTTT. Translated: CASSLERRDTIYF.

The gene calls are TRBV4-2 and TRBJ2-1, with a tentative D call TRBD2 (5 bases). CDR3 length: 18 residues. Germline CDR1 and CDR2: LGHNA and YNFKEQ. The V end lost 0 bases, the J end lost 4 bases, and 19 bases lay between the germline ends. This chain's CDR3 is CASSQETRWSSGYNEQFF. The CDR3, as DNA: TGTGCCAGCAGCCAAGAAACTAGGTGGTCTTCTGGTTACAATGAGCAGTTCTTC.

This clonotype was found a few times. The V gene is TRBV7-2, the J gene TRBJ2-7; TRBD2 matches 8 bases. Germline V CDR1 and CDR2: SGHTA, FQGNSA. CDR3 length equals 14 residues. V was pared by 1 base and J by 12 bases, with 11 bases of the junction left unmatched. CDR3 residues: CASSLGDSGARRYF. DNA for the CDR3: TGTGCCAGCAGCTTAGGCGATAGCGGGGCGCGAAGGTACTTC.

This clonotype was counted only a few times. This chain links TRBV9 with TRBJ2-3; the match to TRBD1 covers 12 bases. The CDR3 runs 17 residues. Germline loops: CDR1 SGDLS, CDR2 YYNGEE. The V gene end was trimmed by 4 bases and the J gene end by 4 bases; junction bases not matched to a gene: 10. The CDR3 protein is CASSPLPGQGAPDTQYF. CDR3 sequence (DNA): TGTGCCAGCAGCCCGCTACCGGGACAGGGGGCTCCAGATACGCAGTATTTT.

The CDR3 sequence: CASSLVGRTYEQYF. The CDR3 nucleotides read TGCGCCAGCAGCTTGGTTGGCAGGACCTACGAGCAGTACTTC. The chain links TRBV5-1 to TRBJ2-7; D remains unclear. The CDR3 totals 14 residues. V gave up 0 bases and J gave up 2 bases, with 9 bases separating them. CDR1 is SGHRS, CDR2 YFSETQ, per germline.

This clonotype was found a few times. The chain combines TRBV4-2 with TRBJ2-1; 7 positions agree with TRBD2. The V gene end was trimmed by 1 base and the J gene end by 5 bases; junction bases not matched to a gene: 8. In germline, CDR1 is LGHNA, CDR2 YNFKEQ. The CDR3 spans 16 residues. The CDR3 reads CASSQANPGGNNEQFF. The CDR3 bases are TGTGCCAGCAGCCAAGCAAATCCGGGAGGAAACAATGAGCAGTTCTTC.

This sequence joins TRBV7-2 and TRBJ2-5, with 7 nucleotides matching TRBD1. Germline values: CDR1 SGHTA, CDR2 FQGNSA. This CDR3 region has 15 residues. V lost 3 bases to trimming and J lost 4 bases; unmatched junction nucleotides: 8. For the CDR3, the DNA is TGTGCCAGCAGCTTGGGTAACAGGGGCGGAGAGACCCAGTACTTC. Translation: CASSLGNRGGETQYF.

In DNA, the CDR3 is TGTGCCAGCAGCCAAGGTGGTCGCGGGGTAAAAGAGACCCAGTACTTC. The encoded protein is CASSQGGRGVKETQYF. The chain employs TRBV3-1 and TRBJ2-5; TRBD2 is a possible D gene (6 bases). The CDR3 runs to 16 residues. Germline CDR1 and CDR2: LGHDT and YNNKEL (reference sequence). Trimming took 1 base from V and 3 from J, leaving 15 bases between them.